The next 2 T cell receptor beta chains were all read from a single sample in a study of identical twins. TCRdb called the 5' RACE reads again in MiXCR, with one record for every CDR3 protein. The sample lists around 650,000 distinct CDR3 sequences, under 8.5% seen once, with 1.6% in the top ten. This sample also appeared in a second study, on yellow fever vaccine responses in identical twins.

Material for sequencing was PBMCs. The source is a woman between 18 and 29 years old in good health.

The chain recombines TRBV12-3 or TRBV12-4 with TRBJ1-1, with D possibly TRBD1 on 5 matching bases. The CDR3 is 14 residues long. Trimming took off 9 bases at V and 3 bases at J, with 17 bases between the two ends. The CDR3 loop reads CASSGRATDTEAFF. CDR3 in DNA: TGTGCCAGTTCAGGCAGGGCTACGGACACTGAAGCTTTCTTT.

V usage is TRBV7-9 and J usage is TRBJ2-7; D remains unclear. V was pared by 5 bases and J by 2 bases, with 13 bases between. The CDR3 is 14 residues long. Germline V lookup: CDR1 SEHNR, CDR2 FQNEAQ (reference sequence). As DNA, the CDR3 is TGTGCCAGCAGCCGACGACAACAACCCTACGAGCAGTACTTC. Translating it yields CASSRRQQPYEQYF.